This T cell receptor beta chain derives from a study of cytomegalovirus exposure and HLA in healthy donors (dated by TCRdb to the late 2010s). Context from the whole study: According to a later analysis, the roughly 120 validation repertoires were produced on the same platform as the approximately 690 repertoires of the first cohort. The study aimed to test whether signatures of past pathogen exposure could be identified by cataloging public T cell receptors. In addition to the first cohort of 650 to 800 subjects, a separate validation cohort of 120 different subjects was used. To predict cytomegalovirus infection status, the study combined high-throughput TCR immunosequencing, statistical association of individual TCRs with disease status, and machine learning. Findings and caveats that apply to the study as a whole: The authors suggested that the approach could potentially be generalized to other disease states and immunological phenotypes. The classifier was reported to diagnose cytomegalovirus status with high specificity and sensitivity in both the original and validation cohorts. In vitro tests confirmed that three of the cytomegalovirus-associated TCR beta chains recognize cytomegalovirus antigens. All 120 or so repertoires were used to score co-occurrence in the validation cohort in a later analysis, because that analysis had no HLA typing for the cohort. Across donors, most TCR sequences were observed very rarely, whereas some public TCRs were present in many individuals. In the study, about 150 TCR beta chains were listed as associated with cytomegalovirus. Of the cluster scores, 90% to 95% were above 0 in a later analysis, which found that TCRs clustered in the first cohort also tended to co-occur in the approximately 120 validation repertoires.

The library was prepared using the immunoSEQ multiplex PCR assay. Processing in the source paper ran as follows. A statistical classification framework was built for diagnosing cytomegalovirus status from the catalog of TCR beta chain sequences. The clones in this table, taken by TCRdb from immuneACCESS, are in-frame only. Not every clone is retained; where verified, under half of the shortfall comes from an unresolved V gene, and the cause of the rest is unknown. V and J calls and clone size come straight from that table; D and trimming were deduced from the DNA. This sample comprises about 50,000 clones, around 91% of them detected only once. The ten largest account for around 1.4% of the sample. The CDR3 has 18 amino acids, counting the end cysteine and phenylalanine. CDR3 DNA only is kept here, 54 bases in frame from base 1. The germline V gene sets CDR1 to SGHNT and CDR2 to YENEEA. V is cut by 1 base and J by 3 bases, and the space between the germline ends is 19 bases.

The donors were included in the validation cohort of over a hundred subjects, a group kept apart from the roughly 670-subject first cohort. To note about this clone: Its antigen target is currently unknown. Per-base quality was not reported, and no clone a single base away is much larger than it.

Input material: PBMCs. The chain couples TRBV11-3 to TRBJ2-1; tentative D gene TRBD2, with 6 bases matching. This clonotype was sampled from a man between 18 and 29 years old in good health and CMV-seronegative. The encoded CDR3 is CASSLGRRDLDNYNEQFF. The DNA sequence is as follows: TGTGCCAGCAGCTTAGGCCGGCGGGATCTAGATAACTACAATGAGCAGTTCTTC.